This T cell receptor (beta chain) was sequenced for a study of a mutant IDH1 vaccine in newly diagnosed glioma. V was trimmed by 5 bases and J by 7 bases, leaving 11 bases between them. The length of the CDR3 is 11 residues. Germline loops: CDR1 DFQATT, CDR2 SNEGSKA (reference sequence). There are a few counts of this clone. Its antigen is undetermined. The assay was immunoSEQ multiplex PCR, and TCRdb's table has in-frame clones only and misses some. The sample lists 38,000 or so clones, roughly 92% occurring once. The time point was: week 5, during vaccination. Alongside topical imiquimod, each dose of vaccine comprised 300 ug of mutant IDH1 20-mer peptide.

The gene calls are TRBV20-1 and TRBJ1-1; D remains unclear. The sequenced sample was PBMCs, obtained from a glioma patient whose treatment included an IDH1 peptide vaccine. The sequence came from a man in his fifties or sixties with glioma. This chain's CDR3 is CSAPSGYEAFF. For the CDR3, the DNA is TGCAGTGCTCCGAGTGGGTATGAAGCTTTCTTT.